This T cell receptor (beta chain) was sequenced for a study of blood T cell repertoires in COVID-19. The table came from immunoSEQ multiplex PCR; TCRdb's copy has only in-frame clones and leaves some out. The table has about 100,000 clones, about 89% seen once. The CDR3 has 14 amino acids. V was pared by 8 bases and J by 3 bases, with 17 bases between. Germline CDR1 and CDR2: MNHEY and SVGAGI. This clone has a single count. The sequencing input was peripheral blood. This sequence originates from a man between 45 and 60 years old with active COVID-19. The rearrangement joins TRBV6-5 to TRBJ2-7; tentatively, D is TRBD1 (6 bases). The CDR3: CASSLGQFSYEQYF. The CDR3 nucleotides are TGTGCCAGCTCGCTTGGACAGTTTAGCTACGAGCAGTACTTC.